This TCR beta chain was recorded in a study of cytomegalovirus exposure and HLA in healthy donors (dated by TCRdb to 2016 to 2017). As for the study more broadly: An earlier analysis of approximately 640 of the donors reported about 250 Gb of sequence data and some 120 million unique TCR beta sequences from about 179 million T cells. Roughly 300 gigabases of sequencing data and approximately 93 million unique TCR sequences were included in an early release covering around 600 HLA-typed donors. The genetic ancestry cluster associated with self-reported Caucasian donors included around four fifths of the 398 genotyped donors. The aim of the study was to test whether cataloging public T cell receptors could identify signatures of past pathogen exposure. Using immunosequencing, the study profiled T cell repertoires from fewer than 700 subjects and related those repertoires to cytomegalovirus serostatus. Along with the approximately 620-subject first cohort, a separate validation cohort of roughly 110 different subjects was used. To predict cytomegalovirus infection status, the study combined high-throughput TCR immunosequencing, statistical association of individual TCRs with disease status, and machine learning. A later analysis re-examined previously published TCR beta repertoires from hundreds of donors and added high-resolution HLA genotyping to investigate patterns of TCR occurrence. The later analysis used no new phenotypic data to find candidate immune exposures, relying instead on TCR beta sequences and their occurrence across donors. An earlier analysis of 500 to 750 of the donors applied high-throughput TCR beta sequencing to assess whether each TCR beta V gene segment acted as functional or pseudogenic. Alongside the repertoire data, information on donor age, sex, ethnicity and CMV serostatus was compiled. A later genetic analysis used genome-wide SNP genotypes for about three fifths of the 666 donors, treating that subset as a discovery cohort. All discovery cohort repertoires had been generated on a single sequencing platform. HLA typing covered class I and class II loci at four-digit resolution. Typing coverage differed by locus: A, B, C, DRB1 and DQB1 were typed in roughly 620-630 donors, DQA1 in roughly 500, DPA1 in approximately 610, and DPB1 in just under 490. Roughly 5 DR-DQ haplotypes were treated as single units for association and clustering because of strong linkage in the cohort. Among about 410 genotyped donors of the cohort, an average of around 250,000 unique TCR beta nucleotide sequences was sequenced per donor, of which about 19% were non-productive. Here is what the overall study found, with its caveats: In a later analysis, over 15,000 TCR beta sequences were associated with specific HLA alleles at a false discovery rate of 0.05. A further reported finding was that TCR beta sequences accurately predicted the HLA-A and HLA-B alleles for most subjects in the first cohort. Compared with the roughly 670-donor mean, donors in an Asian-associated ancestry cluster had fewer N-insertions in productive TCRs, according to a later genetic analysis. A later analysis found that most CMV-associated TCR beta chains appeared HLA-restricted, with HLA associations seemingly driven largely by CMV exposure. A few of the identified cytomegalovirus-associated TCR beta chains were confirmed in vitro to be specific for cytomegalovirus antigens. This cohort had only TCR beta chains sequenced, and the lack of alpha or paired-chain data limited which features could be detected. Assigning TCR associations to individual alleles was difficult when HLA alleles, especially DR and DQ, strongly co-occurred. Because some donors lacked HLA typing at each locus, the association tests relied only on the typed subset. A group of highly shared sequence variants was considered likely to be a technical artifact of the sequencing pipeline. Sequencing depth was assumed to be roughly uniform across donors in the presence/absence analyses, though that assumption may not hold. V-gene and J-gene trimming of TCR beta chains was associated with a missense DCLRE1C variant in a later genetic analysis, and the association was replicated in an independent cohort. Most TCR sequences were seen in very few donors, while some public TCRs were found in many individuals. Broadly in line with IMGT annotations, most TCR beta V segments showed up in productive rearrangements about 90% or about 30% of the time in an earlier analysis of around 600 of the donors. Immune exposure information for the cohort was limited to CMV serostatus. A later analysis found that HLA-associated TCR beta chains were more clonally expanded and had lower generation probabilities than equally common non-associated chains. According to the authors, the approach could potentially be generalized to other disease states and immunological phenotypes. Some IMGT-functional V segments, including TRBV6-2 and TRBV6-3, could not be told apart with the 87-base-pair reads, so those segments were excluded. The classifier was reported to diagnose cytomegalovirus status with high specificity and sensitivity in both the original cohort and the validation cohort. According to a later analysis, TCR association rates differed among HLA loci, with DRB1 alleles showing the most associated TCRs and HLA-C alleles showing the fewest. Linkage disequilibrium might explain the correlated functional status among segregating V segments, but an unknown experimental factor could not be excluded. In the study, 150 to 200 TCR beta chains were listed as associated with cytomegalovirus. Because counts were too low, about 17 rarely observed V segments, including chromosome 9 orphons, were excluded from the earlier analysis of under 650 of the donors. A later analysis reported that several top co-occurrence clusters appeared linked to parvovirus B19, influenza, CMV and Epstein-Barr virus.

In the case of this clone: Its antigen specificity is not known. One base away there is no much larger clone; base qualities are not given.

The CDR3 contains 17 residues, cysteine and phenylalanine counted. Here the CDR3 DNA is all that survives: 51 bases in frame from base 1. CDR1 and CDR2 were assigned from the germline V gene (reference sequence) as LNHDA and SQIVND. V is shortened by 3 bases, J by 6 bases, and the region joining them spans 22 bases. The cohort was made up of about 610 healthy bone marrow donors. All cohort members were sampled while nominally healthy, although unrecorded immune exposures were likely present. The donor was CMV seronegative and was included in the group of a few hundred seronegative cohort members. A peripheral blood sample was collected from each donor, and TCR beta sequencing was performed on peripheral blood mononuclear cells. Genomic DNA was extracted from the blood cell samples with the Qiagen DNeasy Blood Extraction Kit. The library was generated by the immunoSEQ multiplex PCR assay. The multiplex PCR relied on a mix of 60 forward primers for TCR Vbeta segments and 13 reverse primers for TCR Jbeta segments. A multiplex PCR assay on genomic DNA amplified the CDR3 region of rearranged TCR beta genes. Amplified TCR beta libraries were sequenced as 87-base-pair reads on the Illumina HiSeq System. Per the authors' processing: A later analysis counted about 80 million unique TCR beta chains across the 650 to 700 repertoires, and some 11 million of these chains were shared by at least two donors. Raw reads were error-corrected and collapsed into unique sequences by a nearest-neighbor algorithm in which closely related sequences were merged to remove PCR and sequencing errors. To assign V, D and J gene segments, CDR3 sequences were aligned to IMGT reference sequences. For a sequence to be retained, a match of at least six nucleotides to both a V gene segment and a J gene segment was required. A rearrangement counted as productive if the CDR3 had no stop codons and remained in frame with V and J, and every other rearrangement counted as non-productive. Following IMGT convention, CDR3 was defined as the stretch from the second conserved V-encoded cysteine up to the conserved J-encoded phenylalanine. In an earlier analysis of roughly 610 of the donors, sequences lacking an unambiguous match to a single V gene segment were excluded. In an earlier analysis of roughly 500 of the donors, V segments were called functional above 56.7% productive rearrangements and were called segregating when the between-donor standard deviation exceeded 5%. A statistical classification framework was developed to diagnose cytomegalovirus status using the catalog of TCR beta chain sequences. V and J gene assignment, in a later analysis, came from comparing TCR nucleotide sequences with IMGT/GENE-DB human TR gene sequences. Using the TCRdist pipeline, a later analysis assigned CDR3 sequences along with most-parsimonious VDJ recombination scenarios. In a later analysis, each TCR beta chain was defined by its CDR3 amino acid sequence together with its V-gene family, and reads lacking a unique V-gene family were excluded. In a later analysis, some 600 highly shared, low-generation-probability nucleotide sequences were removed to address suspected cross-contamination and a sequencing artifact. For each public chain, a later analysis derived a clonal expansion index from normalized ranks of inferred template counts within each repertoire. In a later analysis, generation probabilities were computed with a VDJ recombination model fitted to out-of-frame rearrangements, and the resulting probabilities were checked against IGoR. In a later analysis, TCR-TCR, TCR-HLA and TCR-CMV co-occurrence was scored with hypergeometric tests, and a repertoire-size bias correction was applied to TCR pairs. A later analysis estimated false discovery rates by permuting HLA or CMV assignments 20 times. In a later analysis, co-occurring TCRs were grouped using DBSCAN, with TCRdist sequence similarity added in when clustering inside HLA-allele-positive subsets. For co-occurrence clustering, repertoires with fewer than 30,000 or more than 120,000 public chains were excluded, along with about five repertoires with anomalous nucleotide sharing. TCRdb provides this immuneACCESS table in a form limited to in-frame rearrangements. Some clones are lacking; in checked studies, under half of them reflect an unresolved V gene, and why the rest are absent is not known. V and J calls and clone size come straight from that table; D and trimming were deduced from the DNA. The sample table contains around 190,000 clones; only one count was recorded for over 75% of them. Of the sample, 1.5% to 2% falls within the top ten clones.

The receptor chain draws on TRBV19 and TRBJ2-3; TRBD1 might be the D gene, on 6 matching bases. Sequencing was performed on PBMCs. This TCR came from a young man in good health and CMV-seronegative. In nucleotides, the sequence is TGTGCCAGTAGTATGGGCTACTACAGGGAAGGGTCCGATACGCAGTATTTT. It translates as CASSMGYYREGSDTQYF.